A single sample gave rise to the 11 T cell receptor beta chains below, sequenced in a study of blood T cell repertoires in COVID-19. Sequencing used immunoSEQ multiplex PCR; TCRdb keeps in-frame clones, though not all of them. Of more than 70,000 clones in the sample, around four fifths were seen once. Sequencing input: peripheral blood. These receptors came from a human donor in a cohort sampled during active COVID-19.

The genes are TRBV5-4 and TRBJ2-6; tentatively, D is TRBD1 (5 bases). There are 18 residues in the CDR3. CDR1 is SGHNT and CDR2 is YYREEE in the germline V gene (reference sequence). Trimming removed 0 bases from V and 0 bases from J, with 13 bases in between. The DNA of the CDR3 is TGTGCCAGCAGCTTGGAAAGGGGCGCAAGCTCTGGGGCCAACGTCCTGACTTTC. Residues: CASSLERGASSGANVLTF.

CDR3 sequence: CASSEGGEKLFF. CDR3 bases: TGTGCCAGCAGTGAGGGGGGTGAAAAACTGTTTTTT. V and J are TRBV2 and TRBJ1-4; possible D gene TRBD1, 5 bases. The V gene lost 3 bases and the J gene lost 7 bases, with 6 bases spanning the gap. Germline CDR1 and CDR2: SNHLY and FYNNEI. The CDR3 is made up of 12 amino acids.

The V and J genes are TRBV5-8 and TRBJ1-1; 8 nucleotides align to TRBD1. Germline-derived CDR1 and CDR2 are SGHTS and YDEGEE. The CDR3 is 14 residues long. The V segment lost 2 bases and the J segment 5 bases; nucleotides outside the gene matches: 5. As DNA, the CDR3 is TGTGCCAGCAGCTTCAAACACAGGGGGACTGAAGCTTTCTTT. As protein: CASSFKHRGTEAFF. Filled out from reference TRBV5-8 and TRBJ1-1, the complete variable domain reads EAGVTQSPTHLIKTRGQQATLRCSPISGHTSVYWYQQALGLGLQFLLWYDEGEERNRGNFPPRFSGRQFPNYSSELNVNALELEDSALYLCASSFKHRGTEAFFGQGTRLTVV.

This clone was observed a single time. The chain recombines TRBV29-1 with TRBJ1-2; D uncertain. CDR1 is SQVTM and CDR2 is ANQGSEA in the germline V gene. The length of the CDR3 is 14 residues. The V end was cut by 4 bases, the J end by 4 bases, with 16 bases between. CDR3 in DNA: TGCAGCGTTGGGGAGGGCGGGTCGGTCTATGGCTACACCTTC. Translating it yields CSVGEGGSVYGYTF.

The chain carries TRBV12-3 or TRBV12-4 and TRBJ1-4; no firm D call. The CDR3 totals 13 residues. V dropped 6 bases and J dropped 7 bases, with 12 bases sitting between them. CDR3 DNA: TGTGCCAGCAGCCAAAACTCCGGTGAAAAACTGTTTTTT. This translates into CASSQNSGEKLFF.

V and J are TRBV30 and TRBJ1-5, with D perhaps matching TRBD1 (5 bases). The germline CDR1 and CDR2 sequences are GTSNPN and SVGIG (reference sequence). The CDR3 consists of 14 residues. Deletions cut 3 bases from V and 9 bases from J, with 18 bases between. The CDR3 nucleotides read TGTGCCTGGAGCACCCAAGGGGCGCAAGGGCCCCAGCATTTT. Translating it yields CAWSTQGAQGPQHF.

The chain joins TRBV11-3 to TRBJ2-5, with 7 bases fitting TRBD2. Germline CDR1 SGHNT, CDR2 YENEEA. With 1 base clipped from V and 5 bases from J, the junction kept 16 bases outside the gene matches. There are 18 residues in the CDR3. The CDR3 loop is CASSLVRRDYFPIETQYF. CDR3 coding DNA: TGTGCCAGCAGCTTAGTGAGGAGGGACTATTTTCCAATCGAGACCCAGTACTTC.

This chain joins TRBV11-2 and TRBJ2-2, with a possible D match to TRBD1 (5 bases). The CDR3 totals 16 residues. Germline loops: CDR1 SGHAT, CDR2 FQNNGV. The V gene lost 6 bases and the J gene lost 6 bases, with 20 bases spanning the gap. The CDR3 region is CASRFPQGRSAGELFF. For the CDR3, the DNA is TGTGCCAGCAGATTCCCTCAGGGTCGGTCTGCCGGGGAGCTGTTTTTT.

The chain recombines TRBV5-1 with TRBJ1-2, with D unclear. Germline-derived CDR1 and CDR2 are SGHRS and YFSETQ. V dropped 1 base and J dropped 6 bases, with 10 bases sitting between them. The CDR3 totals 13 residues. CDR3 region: CASSLTEPHGYTF. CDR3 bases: TGCGCCAGCAGCTTGACAGAACCACATGGCTACACCTTC.

CDR3 amino acids: CASSYGQGASGNTIYF. The DNA for the CDR3 is TGCGCCAGCAGCTACGGACAGGGGGCATCCGGAAACACCATATATTTT. The chain combines TRBV5-1 with TRBJ1-3; TRBD1 aligns across 11 bases. The trim removed 3 bases at V and 4 bases at J, leaving 6 bases unmatched. The CDR3 covers 16 residues. The germline V gene encodes CDR1 SGHRS and CDR2 YFSETQ.

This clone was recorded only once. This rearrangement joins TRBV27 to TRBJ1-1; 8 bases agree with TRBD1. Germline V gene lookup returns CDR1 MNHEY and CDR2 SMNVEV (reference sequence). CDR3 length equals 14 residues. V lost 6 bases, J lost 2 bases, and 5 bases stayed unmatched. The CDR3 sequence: CASSLGQGNTEAFF. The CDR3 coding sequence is TGTGCCAGCAGCCTAGGACAGGGAAACACTGAAGCTTTCTTT.